This T cell receptor (beta chain) appears in the sequencing data of a study of response to subunit inactivated influenza vaccine. Study-level results: Authors suggested few new T cells are recruited by each seasonal influenza vaccination.

From the RT-PCR reads, TCRdb called clonotypes with MiXCR, one entry per CDR3 protein. The sample lists hundreds of thousands of distinct CDR3 sequences; approximately 15% were seen once. On this clonotype itself: Its antigen is unknown.

Germline V gene lookup returns CDR1 KGHSH and CDR2 LQKENI. Trimming at V came to 7 bases and at J to 2 bases, leaving 4 bases not matched to a gene. The CDR3 sequence is 14 residues long. The material was PBMCs from blood, obtained 14 to 15 days before vaccination. V gene TRBV18 combines with J gene TRBJ2-1, with 8 bases matching TRBD2. This TCR was recovered from a man aged 50 or older who received an inactivated influenza vaccine. CDR3 in DNA: TGTGCCAGCTTGACTAGCGCAACCTACAATGAGCAGTTCTTC. Translated, it gives CASLTSATYNEQFF.